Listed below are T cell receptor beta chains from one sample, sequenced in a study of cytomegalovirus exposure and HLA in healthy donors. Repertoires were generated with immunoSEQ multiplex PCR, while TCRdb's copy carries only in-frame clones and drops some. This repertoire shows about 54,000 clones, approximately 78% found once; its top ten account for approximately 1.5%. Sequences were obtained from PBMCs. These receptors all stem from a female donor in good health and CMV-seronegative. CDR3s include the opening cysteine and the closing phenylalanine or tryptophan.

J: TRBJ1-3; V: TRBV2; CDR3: CASSEAPRGSGRNTIYF
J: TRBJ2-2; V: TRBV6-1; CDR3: CAVRYAGELFF
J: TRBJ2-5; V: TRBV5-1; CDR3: CASSLEVRQPQETQYF
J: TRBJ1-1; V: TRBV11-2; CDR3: CASSSSVNTEAFF
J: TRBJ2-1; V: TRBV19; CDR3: CASSFRGKWNEQFF
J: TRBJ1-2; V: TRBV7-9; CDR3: CASSLSRMDYGYTF
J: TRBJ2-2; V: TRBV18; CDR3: CASSPLRKTTGDTGELFF
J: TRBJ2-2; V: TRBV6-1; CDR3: CASSELAGGTGELFF
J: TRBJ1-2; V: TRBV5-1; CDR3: CASRQGAQGYGYTF
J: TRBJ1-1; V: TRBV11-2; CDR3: CASSLARTQMNTEAFF
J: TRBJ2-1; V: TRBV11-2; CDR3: CASSFIASFNEQFF
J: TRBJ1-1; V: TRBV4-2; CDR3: CASSLQGVDTEAFF
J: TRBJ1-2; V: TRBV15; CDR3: CATSRDRGAYGYTF
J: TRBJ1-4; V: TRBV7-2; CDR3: CASRRIGQGSEKLFF
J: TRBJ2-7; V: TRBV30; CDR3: CAWAPGQEQYF
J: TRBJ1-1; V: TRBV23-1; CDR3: CASSQGQGAVNTEAFF
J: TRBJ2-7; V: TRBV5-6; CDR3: CASSFGQGGYEQYF
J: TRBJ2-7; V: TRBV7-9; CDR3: CASSPTGYSYEQYF
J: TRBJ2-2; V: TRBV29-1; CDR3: CSVAGQGNTGELFF
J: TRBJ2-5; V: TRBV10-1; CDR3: CASGATGALLETQYF
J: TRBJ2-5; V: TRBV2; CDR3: CASRLQETQYF
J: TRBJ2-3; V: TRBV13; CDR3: CASSPLSGQGTDTQYF
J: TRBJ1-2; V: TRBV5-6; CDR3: CASSLRGQYGYTF
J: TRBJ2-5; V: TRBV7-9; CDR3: CASSLLTALRTQYF
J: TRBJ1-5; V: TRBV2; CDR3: CASSGDRDNQPQHF
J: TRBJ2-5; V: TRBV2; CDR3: CASCRDSSSSQYF
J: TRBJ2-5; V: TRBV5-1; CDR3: CASSYDGGPETQYF
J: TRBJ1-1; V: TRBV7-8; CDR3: CASSSRTGLNYAFF
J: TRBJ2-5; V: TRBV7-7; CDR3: CASSPRTSGGASETQYF
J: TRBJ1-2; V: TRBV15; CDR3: CATSQLLYGYTF
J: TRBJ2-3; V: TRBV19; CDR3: CASSPSGVITDTQYF
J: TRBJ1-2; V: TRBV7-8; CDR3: CASSSLSYGQGEGYTF
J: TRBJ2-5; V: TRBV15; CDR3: CATSGGQGARETQYF
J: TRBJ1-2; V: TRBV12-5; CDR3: CASGGSATNGYTF
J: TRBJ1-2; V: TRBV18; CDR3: CASSPGQGNYGYTF
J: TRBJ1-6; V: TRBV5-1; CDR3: CASRQLFSYNSPLHF
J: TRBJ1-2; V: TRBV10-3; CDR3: CATGDRSARGYGYTF
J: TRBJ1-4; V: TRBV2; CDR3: CASSAGANEKLFF
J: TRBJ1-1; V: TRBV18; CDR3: CASSLVMNTEAFF
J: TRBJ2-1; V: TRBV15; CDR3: CATSRVPGRLSYNEQFF
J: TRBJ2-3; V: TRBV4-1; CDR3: CASSQEVPSGGSSTDTQYF
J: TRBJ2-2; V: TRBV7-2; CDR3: CASSLDSTGPGELFF
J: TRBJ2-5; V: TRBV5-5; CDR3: CASSYSQETQYF
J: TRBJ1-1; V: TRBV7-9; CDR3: CASSYHPTENTEAFF
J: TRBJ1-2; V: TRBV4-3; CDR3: CASSPPGFGYGYTF
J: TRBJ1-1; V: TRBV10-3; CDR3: CAIIRDSMNTEAFF
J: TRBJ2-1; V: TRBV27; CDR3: CASSGGVGLNEQFF
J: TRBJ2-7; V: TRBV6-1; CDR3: CASKTAQGIYEQYF
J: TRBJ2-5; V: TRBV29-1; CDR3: CSAAGLAVSETQYF